This is a list of T cell receptor beta chains from one sample in a study of cytomegalovirus exposure and HLA in healthy donors. Profiled with immunoSEQ multiplex PCR; TCRdb holds only in-frame clones, not every one. The sample yields over 80,000 clones, around 73% seen once. Sequenced: PBMCs. These receptors all stem from a woman aged 40 to 55 in good health and CMV-seronegative. Each CDR3 is given with its conserved first and last residue. The D gene is left open where the match is weak. Some rows mark clone size as missing; the rest say once, few, many or name a class of expanded clone.

>TRBV7-6|TRBJ1-2|TRBD1|few
CASSVGQGRSYGYTF
TGTGCCAGCAGCGTAGGACAGGGAAGAAGCTATGGCTACACCTTC
>TRBV5-1|TRBJ2-7|TRBD2|-
CASSPTSGSFYEQYF
TGCGCCAGCAGCCCCACTAGCGGGAGCTTCTACGAGCAGTACTTC
>TRBV29-1|TRBJ2-3|TRBD2|-
CSTSRAGRGGRDTQYF
TGCAGCACCTCACGAGCGGGGCGGGGCGGTAGGGATACGCAGTATTTT
>TRBV23-1|TRBJ2-3|-|-
CASCESGLTDTQYF
TGCGCCAGCTGTGAGAGCGGGCTCACAGATACGCAGTATTTT
>TRBV5-1|TRBJ2-3|TRBD1|-
CASSSVRTGGTDTQYF
TGCGCCAGCAGCTCAGTAAGGACAGGGGGCACAGATACGCAGTATTTT
>TRBV5-1|TRBJ2-2|TRBD1|-
CASSSGTGVTGELFF
TGCGCCAGCAGCTCGGGGACAGGGGTGACCGGGGAGCTGTTTTTT
>TRBV5-1|TRBJ2-2|-|-
CASSPGGPGELFF
TGCGCCAGCAGCCCCGGGGGGCCCGGGGAGCTGTTTTTT
>TRBV2|TRBJ2-1|TRBD2|-
CAGGSLNEQFF
TGTGCCGGCGGGAGCCTCAATGAGCAGTTCTTC
>TRBV5-1|TRBJ1-4|-|few
CASSPGGEGKLFF
TGCGCCAGCAGCCCGGGAGGGGAGGGAAAACTGTTTTTT
>TRBV7-2|TRBJ2-7|-|-
CASRTGASYEQYF
TGTGCCAGCAGAACGGGAGCCTCCTACGAGCAGTACTTC
>TRBV28|TRBJ2-7|TRBD1|-
CASSIRDRGLREQYF
TGTGCCAGCAGTATCCGGGACAGGGGGCTTCGTGAGCAGTACTTC
>TRBV29-1|TRBJ1-2|TRBD1|-
CSVSGQGRGYTF
TGCAGCGTTTCGGGACAGGGGCGTGGCTACACCTTC
>TRBV18|TRBJ1-3|-|-
CASSPAVSSGNTIYF
TGTGCCAGCTCACCGGCCGTCAGCTCTGGAAACACCATATATTTT
>TRBV30|TRBJ2-5|-|-
CAWSTQGWETQYF
TGTGCCTGGAGTACGCAGGGATGGGAGACCCAGTACTTC
>TRBV30|TRBJ2-7|TRBD1|-
CAWGSGQGVYEQYF
TGTGCCTGGGGTTCGGGACAGGGAGTCTACGAGCAGTACTTC
>TRBV27|TRBJ2-2|-|-
CATTPIGTHNTGELFF
TGTGCCACAACTCCTATCGGGACACATAACACCGGGGAGCTGTTTTTT
>TRBV7-8|TRBJ2-1|-|-
CASSLVQVSYNEQFF
TGTGCCAGCAGCTTAGTCCAGGTCTCCTACAATGAGCAGTTCTTC
>TRBV19|TRBJ1-1|-|few
CASSSGLRYTEAFF
TGTGCCAGTAGTTCGGGGTTGAGGTACACTGAAGCTTTCTTT
>TRBV28|TRBJ1-5|TRBD1|-
CASSFAEGARPQHF
TGTGCCAGCAGTTTCGCCGAGGGGGCCCGGCCCCAGCATTTT
>TRBV9|TRBJ1-6|-|-
CASSANNSPLHF
TGTGCCAGCAGCGCAAATAATTCACCCCTCCACTTT
>TRBV30|TRBJ2-2|-|-
CAWSSGLGKTGELFF
TGTGCCTGGAGTTCGGGGTTAGGAAAAACCGGGGAGCTGTTTTTT
>TRBV27|TRBJ2-3|-|-
CASSPQGPFTDTQYF
TGTGCCAGCAGTCCCCAGGGGCCATTCACAGATACGCAGTATTTT
>TRBV9|TRBJ2-2|-|-
CASRGENTGELFF
TGTGCCAGCCGGGGAGAGAACACCGGGGAGCTGTTTTTT
>TRBV9|TRBJ2-1|-|few
CASSVGVSGHNEQFF
TGTGCCAGCAGCGTAGGAGTTAGCGGTCACAATGAGCAGTTCTTC
>TRBV4-1|TRBJ2-3|TRBD1|-
CASSQLGGTGPTDTQYF
TGCGCCAGCAGCCAATTGGGTGGGACAGGGCCCACAGATACGCAGTATTTT
>TRBV11-2|TRBJ1-4|TRBD1|-
CASSRGQGTNEKLFF
TGTGCCAGCAGCCGTGGACAGGGTACTAATGAAAAACTGTTTTTT
>TRBV10-3|TRBJ2-7|-|-
CAISESRLATSYEQYF
TGTGCCATCAGTGAGTCGAGACTCGCAACATCCTACGAGCAGTACTTC
>TRBV13|TRBJ2-1|TRBD2|few
CASSLGRRLAGRTLSGEQFF
TGTGCCAGCAGCTTAGGCCGTAGGCTAGCGGGGAGAACCCTATCCGGTGAGCAGTTCTTC